These T cell receptor beta chains were read from a single sample in a study of Ad26.COV2.S vaccination and SARS-CoV-2 variants. TCRdb keeps only in-frame clones here, not all; method: immunoSEQ multiplex PCR. The data show a few hundred thousand clones, with more than 75% seen just once and around 3.6% held by the top ten. Sample: peripheral blood, taken in a trial of Ad26.COV2.S vaccine versus placebo. All receptors come from a person between 18 and 65 years old who received the Ad26.COV2.S COVID-19 vaccine or a placebo. The conserved cysteine and the conserved F or W are not part of the CDR3 here. The order of the fields is V gene, J gene, clone size, CDR3 protein. Expanded clones get a size class; other rows say once, few or many, or leave the size out.

TRBV7-3	TRBJ1-2	few	ASTLISCSRYGYT
TRBV4-1	TRBJ1-1	once	ASSQVGQGGDNTEAF
TRBV16	TRBJ1-2	-	ASSQSKGSVYGYT
TRBV6-5	TRBJ1-1	-	ASSYSNRRMNTEAF
TRBV19	TRBJ2-7	once	ASSTGTYEQY
TRBV5-1	TRBJ2-3	once	ASSLGQGLGTDTQY
TRBV5-1	TRBJ2-7	-	ASSLEDRGYEQY
TRBV12-3/TRBV12-4	TRBJ2-7	-	ASSSGLAYEQY
TRBV15	TRBJ2-7	-	ATSRDVSYEQY
TRBV11-2	TRBJ2-2	-	ASSFDGGAGTGELF
TRBV4-1	TRBJ1-5	few	ASSQEGYSNQPQH
TRBV30	TRBJ1-3	-	AWSYAFSGNTIY
TRBV5-1	TRBJ2-7	-	ASSLQGPYEQY
TRBV10-3	TRBJ1-1	-	AISGQGEGTEAF
TRBV11-2	TRBJ1-2	-	ASSLTSAAYSPINYGYT
TRBV21-1	TRBJ2-7	-	ASSKGDRWSYEQY
TRBV9	TRBJ1-5	-	ASSGGQGPQPQH
TRBV5-1	TRBJ2-3	-	ASSLDGTSGYTQY
TRBV27	TRBJ2-1	once	ASSLTDRAEYNEQF
TRBV29-1	TRBJ1-5	-	SVDLGPNQPQH
TRBV5-4	TRBJ2-1	few	ASSSTDRDNEQF
TRBV20-1	TRBJ1-6	-	SASDKGGRGGSPLH
TRBV5-8	TRBJ2-2	-	ASSGQGRAGELF
TRBV2	TRBJ2-7	-	ASSARGTKNYEQY
TRBV5-1	TRBJ2-1	-	ASKDGYNEQF
TRBV7-9	TRBJ1-2	-	ASSYFATGLGYT
TRBV11-3	TRBJ2-1	once	ASSDVKAGGRYNEQF
TRBV11-1	TRBJ2-2	-	ASTNLRGRNTGELF
TRBV7-9	TRBJ1-3	-	ASSPGTGSGNTIY
TRBV4-1	TRBJ2-7	-	ASSQDSRIEQY
TRBV7-9	TRBJ1-6	-	AGSLVGAVDNSPLH
TRBV19	TRBJ2-1	-	ASAHGPNNEQF
TRBV7-2	TRBJ1-2	-	ASSLAGSQLYGYT
TRBV11-3	TRBJ2-7	-	ASSRAGTTYEQY
TRBV10-3	TRBJ1-1	-	AISESKGKANTEAF
TRBV5-1	TRBJ1-1	few	ASSALQGRNTEAF
TRBV18	TRBJ2-7	many	ASSIGGDVNEQY
TRBV5-1	TRBJ2-3	-	ASREVSTDTQY
TRBV6-5	TRBJ1-1	-	ASNGLVSQAF
TRBV2	TRBJ1-2	-	ASSEAPFGGYT
TRBV9	TRBJ2-1	-	ASSVEASGRSYNEQF
TRBV30	TRBJ1-3	-	AWISGFFSGNTIY
TRBV6-5	TRBJ2-5	-	ASKREGKTQY
TRBV6-5	TRBJ2-1	-	ASRLGGGIYNEQF
TRBV6-5	TRBJ2-7	-	ASRPEVHEQY
TRBV6-5	TRBJ1-1	-	ASSYSVRGGTEAF
TRBV11-2	TRBJ2-2	-	ASSGGGAGELF
TRBV2	TRBJ2-7	-	ASRSDRDRSYEQY
TRBV4-1	TRBJ1-1	-	ASSQDSRDYTEAF
TRBV5-1	TRBJ2-4	-	ASSFWEASNIQY
TRBV6-5	TRBJ2-7	once	ASSYSRGFYEQY
TRBV30	TRBJ2-2	-	AWSVLGSNTGELF
TRBV7-9	TRBJ1-1	-	ASSWGVGGTEAF